This is a list of T cell receptor beta chains from one sample in a study of early T cells in non-severe SARS-CoV-2 infection. TCRdb re-called the 5' RACE reads through MiXCR, storing one row per CDR3 protein. The sample gives about 50,000 distinct CDR3 sequences, approximately 16% of which show up once; roughly 4.3% is in the top ten. This specimen was whole blood, taken at baseline. The receptors come from an adult who was a healthcare worker with PCR-confirmed SARS-CoV-2 infection or an uninfected control (not recorded which). Each CDR3 is given with its conserved first and last residue. D genes are given only for firm matches. Rows give clone size only sometimes, using once, few, many, or a class for an expanded clone.

CASSLHRDTYNSPLHF,TGTGCCAGCAGTCTCCACAGGGATACTTATAATTCACCCCTCCACTTT,TRBV27,TRBJ1-6,NA,few
CASSGDTDTQYF,TGTGCCAGCTCGGGGGACACAGATACGCAGTATTTT,TRBV7-9,TRBJ2-3,NA,NA
CASSPLGTSRSGADTQYF,TGTGCCAGCAGCCCCCTCGGGACTAGTCGTAGTGGTGCAGATACGCAGTATTTT,TRBV11-1,TRBJ2-3,TRBD2,NA
CASSPTGVPSTDTQYF,TGTGCCAGCAGCCCGACAGGGGTCCCTAGCACAGATACGCAGTATTTT,TRBV7-9,TRBJ2-3,TRBD1,many
CASTPAGAGNQPQHF,TGTGCCAGCACCCCCGCGGGGGCGGGCAATCAGCCCCAGCATTTT,TRBV6-5,TRBJ1-5,NA,NA
CASSGQGYEQYF,TGTGCCAGCAGTGGACAGGGCTACGAGCAGTACTTC,TRBV2,TRBJ2-7,TRBD1,few
CSARDWQRGPVDTQYF,TGCAGTGCTAGAGATTGGCAGCGGGGCCCCGTGGATACGCAGTATTTT,TRBV20-1,TRBJ2-3,TRBD2,NA
CASSYRPTTSGSRYEQFF,TGTGCCAGCAGTTACCGGCCCACTACTAGCGGGAGTAGGTATGAGCAGTTCTTC,TRBV6-6,TRBJ2-1,TRBD2,few
CESKRADLMTYNEQFF,TGTGAATCGAAGCGGGCTGACTTGATGACCTACAATGAGCAGTTCTTC,TRBV30,TRBJ2-1,NA,few
CASSLGPPEQGYEQYF,TGTGCCAGCAGCTTAGGGCCTCCGGAACAGGGATACGAGCAGTACTTC,TRBV5-5,TRBJ2-7,NA,few
CASTYGYGYTF,TGTGCCAGCACGTACGGCTATGGCTACACCTTC,TRBV5-8,TRBJ1-2,NA,few
CASSQEDSTGGANVLTF,TGTGCCAGCAGCCAAGAGGATTCAACGGGAGGGGCCAACGTCCTGACTTTC,TRBV4-2,TRBJ2-6,NA,few
CSAPRGVLETQYF,TGCAGTGCTCCCCGGGGGGTATTGGAGACCCAGTACTTC,TRBV20-1,TRBJ2-5,TRBD2,few
CASSFPGVSGQYF,TGTGCCAGCAGCTTTCCGGGGGTGTCTGGGCAGTACTTC,TRBV11-2,TRBJ2-7,NA,NA